The 6 T cell receptor beta chains listed next were all sequenced from one sample in a study of shared clonotypes between healthy human individuals. TCRdb keeps only in-frame clones here, not all; method: immunoSEQ multiplex PCR. The sample contains about 2.3 million clones, 80% to 95% of which appear only once. Input material: naive CD4+ T cells from PBMCs. Subset here: CD45RA+ positively selected. All receptors come from a man aged 18-30 years in good health. Some clones in this sample may be carry-over from other donors' samples.

The chain joins TRBV5-4 to TRBJ2-1, with no clear D. The V gene's germline CDR1 is SGHNT and CDR2 YYREEE (reference sequence). This CDR3 spans 17 amino acids. Between the trimmed V and J ends, which lost 1 base and 0 bases, there was a span of 14 bases. DNA of the CDR3: TGTGCCAGCAGCTTGTCTGTCGGTGGACCCTCCTACAATGAGCAGTTCTTC. Translating it yields CASSLSVGGPSYNEQFF.

As concerns this clone: Other DNA sequences from this sample encode an identical CDR3 as well. This chain joins TRBV5-1 and TRBJ2-3; perhaps TRBD2 as D (5 bases). This CDR3 is 15 amino acids long. The V end was cut by 0 bases, the J end by 0 bases, with 8 bases between. The germline CDR1 and CDR2 sequences are SGHRS and YFSETQ. The CDR3 region has the DNA TGCGCCAGCAGCTTGGAGGGCGGGAGCACAGATACGCAGTATTTT. Translation gives CASSLEGGSTDTQYF.

This clone is a singleton in its sample. This rearrangement joins TRBV6-1 to TRBJ2-2, with D tentatively TRBD1 (6 bases). Trimming left V 6 bases short and J 6 bases short, with 11 bases between. The germline CDR1 and CDR2 sequences are MNHNS and SASEGT. The CDR3 is made up of 13 amino acids. The chain's CDR3 is CASRGAGAGELFF. The CDR3 DNA reads TGTGCCAGCAGGGGGGCAGGGGCCGGGGAGCTGTTTTTT.

This clone was observed a single time. The V call is TRBV7-9, the J call TRBJ2-2, with a possible D match to TRBD2 (6 bases). The V end was cut by 2 bases, the J end by 6 bases, with 16 bases between. This CDR3 region has 16 residues. CDR1 is SEHNR and CDR2 is FQNEAQ in the germline V gene (reference sequence). The CDR3 spells CASSLRLARDPGELFF. CDR3 in DNA: TGTGCCAGCAGCTTAAGGCTAGCGAGGGACCCCGGGGAGCTGTTTTTT.

J is TRBJ2-5 and V is TRBV28, with 7 nucleotides matching TRBD1. The CDR3 is 13 residues long. Trimming removed 6 bases from V and 5 bases from J; junction bases left unmatched: 6. Germline V CDR1 and CDR2: MDHEN, SYDVKM. The CDR3 DNA sequence: TGTGCCAGCAGCGAAGGGACAGCCGAGACCCAGTACTTC. It translates to CASSEGTAETQYF.

The chain joins TRBV30 to TRBJ2-5; weak D call: TRBD1 (5 bases). Between the trimmed V and J ends, which lost 2 bases and 5 bases, there was a span of 9 bases. The CDR3 runs 12 residues. The germline gives CDR1 GTSNPN, CDR2 SVGIG (reference sequence). Here the CDR3 reads CAWSPGAETQYF. As DNA, the CDR3 is TGTGCCTGGAGTCCTGGGGCGGAGACCCAGTACTTC. Variable domain in full (rest from reference TRBV30 and TRBJ2-5): SQTIHQWPATLVQPVGSPLSLECTVEGTSNPNLYWYRQAAGRGLQLLFYSVGIGQISSEVPQNLSASRPQDRQFILSSKKLLLSDSGFYLCAWSPGAETQYFGPGTRLLVL.